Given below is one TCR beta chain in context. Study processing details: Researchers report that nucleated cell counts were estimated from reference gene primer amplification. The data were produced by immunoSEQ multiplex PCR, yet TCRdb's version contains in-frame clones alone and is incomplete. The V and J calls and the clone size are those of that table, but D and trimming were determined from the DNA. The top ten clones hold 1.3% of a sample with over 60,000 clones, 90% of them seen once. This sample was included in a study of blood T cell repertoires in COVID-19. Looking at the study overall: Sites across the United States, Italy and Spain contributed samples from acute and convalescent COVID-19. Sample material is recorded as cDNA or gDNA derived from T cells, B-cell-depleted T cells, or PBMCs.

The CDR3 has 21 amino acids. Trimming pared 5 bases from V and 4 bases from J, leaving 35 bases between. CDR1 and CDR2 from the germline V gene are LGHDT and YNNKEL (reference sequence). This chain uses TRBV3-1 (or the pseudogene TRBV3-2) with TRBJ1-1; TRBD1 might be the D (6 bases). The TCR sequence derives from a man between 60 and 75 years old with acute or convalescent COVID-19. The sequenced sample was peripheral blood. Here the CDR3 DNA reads TGTGCCAGCAGCGTTTGGGCAGCACAGGGACGACGGGGCAGGGGTGGCACTGAAGCTTTCTTT. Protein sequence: CASSVWAAQGRRGRGGTEAFF.